This T cell receptor beta chain was profiled in a study of blood T cell repertoires in COVID-19. Profiling relied on immunoSEQ multiplex PCR, and the TCRdb table lists in-frame clones only, not all of them. Of about 300,000 clones listed, 89% were seen once; the top ten hold 1.5% to 2%. The junction had 7 bases not matched to a gene; V was cut back by 2 bases and J by 4 bases. Germline values: CDR1 SGHTS, CDR2 YDEGEE. The CDR3 runs to 16 residues. Sequencing input: peripheral blood. The sequence came from a woman aged 30 to 39 with COVID-19, enrolled during active disease. The chain employs TRBV5-8 and TRBJ1-5, with 9 bases identical to TRBD1. Here the CDR3 reads CASSLPGTGLNQPQHF. CDR3 nucleotides: TGTGCCAGCAGCTTACCCGGGACAGGGCTAAATCAGCCCCAGCATTTT.